The present T cell receptor (beta chain) was sequenced within a study of monozygotic twins with inflammatory bowel disease. Whole-study findings and limits: It was not supported that a single strong signal or clonotype was associated with IBD. Sharing of clonotypes with others was lower in IBD patients than in healthy twins, and this was especially so with disease activity.

Worth noting for this clonotype: No antigen is known for it.

Each sample had eight separate cDNA synthesis reactions. No DNA is given; TCRdb re-called the 5' RACE reads and lists each CDR3 protein once. The table gives more than 120,000 distinct CDR3 sequences; the top ten clones make up roughly 2.5% of it. The length of the CDR3 is 16 residues. From germline, CDR1 is SQVTM and CDR2 ANQGSEA. The chain joins TRBV29-1 to TRBJ2-2; the TCRdb D gene call, TRBD1, has no DNA to confirm it. The source material was blood. This clonotype was sampled from a human donor with ulcerative colitis or Crohn's disease, or a healthy co-twin of an affected twin (not recorded which). CDR3 protein: CSVAPHQGIGTGELFF.